The rows below give T cell receptor beta chains drawn from one sample of a study of beta chain features in type 1 diabetes. Clones were sequenced by immunoSEQ multiplex PCR, and TCRdb holds only the in-frame ones, with some missing. The sample has under 400,000 clones, roughly 12% seen once. The material sequenced was naive CD4+ T cells from blood. Source of these receptors: a man in his late teens or twenties in good health. The CDR3 runs from the conserved cysteine through the conserved F or W. D genes are given only for firm matches. Expanded clones get a size class; other rows say once, few or many, or leave the size out.

TRBJ2-1,TRBD2,few,TRBV11-2,CASSPRLAGALSSYNEQFF,TGTGCCAGCAGCCCCAGGCTAGCGGGGGCCCTTAGCTCCTACAATGAGCAGTTCTTC
TRBJ1-5,TRBD1,-,TRBV5-8,CASRPDRVGQPQHF,TGTGCCAGCAGACCCGACAGGGTGGGTCAGCCCCAGCATTTT
TRBJ2-2,TRBD2,-,TRBV7-8,CASTRRGLPNTGELFF,TGTGCCAGCACCCGAAGGGGACTACCGAACACCGGGGAGCTGTTTTTT
TRBJ2-3,TRBD2,few,TRBV9,CASSVDPAGGPGDTQYF,TGTGCCAGCAGCGTAGACCCAGCGGGGGGACCTGGAGATACGCAGTATTTT
TRBJ2-1,-,-,TRBV6-1,CASRETDSSYNEQFF,TGTGCCAGCAGGGAGACAGACAGCTCCTACAATGAGCAGTTCTTC
TRBJ1-1,TRBD1,few,TRBV7-9,CASSTGGTEAFF,TGTGCCAGCAGCACAGGGGGCACTGAAGCTTTCTTT
TRBJ1-1,-,-,TRBV28,CASSPGTEAFF,TGTGCCAGCAGTCCTGGGACAGAAGCTTTCTTT
TRBJ2-5,TRBD2,few,TRBV15,CATSKGLVETQYF,TGTGCCACCAGCAAAGGACTAGTCGAGACCCAGTACTTC
TRBJ2-2,TRBD2,-,TRBV28,CASSLRTSGTGELFF,TGTGCCAGCAGTTTAAGGACTAGCGGGACCGGGGAGCTGTTTTTT
TRBJ1-5,TRBD1,few,TRBV11-2,CASSSGTGPFSNQPQHF,TGTGCCAGCAGCTCCGGGACAGGTCCCTTTAGCAATCAGCCCCAGCATTTT
TRBJ1-1,-,-,TRBV19,CASSSVTGNTEAFF,TGTGCCAGTAGTTCCGTGACAGGGAACACTGAAGCTTTCTTT
TRBJ1-2,-,-,TRBV5-1,CASSFSWSRGYTF,TGCGCCAGCAGCTTCTCATGGAGTAGAGGCTACACCTTC
TRBJ2-1,TRBD1,-,TRBV5-1,CASSLDRGAYNEQFF,TGCGCCAGCAGCTTGGACAGGGGGGCTTACAATGAGCAGTTCTTC
TRBJ1-1,TRBD1,-,TRBV28,CASRSRTGGTEAFF,TGTGCCAGCAGGTCCAGGACAGGGGGCACTGAAGCTTTCTTT
TRBJ2-5,-,-,TRBV28,CASSLPKKTKETQYF,TGTGCCAGCAGTTTACCTAAAAAGACAAAGGAGACCCAGTACTTC
TRBJ2-1,TRBD1,few,TRBV19,CASEDRGERNEQFF,TGTGCCAGTGAAGACAGGGGGGAAAGGAATGAGCAGTTCTTC
TRBJ2-7,TRBD2,few,TRBV28,CASSHVAPGTSGRVEQYF,TGTGCCAGCAGTCACGTCGCACCCGGGACTAGCGGGAGGGTCGAGCAGTACTTC
TRBJ2-3,-,few,TRBV7-9,CASTLRGNTDTQYF,TGTGCCAGCACCTTACGGGGGAACACAGATACGCAGTATTTT
TRBJ1-6,-,few,TRBV28,CASGMTAISPLHF,TGTGCCAGCGGAATGACAGCCATTTCACCCCTCCACTTT
TRBJ2-7,-,few,TRBV7-2,CASSLAGVAGTTYEQYF,TGTGCCAGCAGCTTAGCGGGGGTGGCGGGGACCACCTACGAGCAGTACTTC
TRBJ1-5,-,few,TRBV7-9,CASSRTDSNQPQHF,TGTGCCAGCAGCCGAACAGATAGCAATCAGCCCCAGCATTTT
TRBJ2-2,-,few,TRBV5-6,CASSLPQRDTGELFF,TGTGCCAGCAGCTTGCCACAGCGGGACACCGGGGAGCTGTTTTTT
TRBJ1-6,-,-,TRBV11-2,CASSKRGYNSPLHF,TGTGCCAGCAGTAAGAGGGGGTATAATTCACCCCTCCACTTT
TRBJ2-7,TRBD2,-,TRBV4-3,CASSQGLAGYEQYF,TGCGCCAGCAGCCAAGGACTAGCCGGCTACGAGCAGTACTTC
TRBJ1-5,-,few,TRBV19,CASSEGGPDSNQPQHF,TGTGCCAGTAGCGAGGGGGGGCCGGATAGCAATCAGCCCCAGCATTTT
TRBJ2-7,-,few,TRBV28,CASSLEGAIYEQYF,TGTGCCAGCAGTTTGGAGGGGGCCATCTACGAGCAGTACTTC
TRBJ2-3,TRBD2,-,TRBV28,CASVLAGVPTDTQYF,TGTGCCAGCGTACTAGCGGGAGTGCCCACAGATACGCAGTATTTT
TRBJ2-2,TRBD2,once,TRBV28,CASTTDRFGTSVNTGELFF,TGTGCCAGCACCACTGACAGGTTCGGGACTAGCGTAAACACCGGGGAGCTGTTTTTT
TRBJ2-7,-,few,TRBV30,CAWSTVGFYEQYF,TGTGCCTGGAGTACCGTCGGTTTCTACGAGCAGTACTTC
TRBJ2-5,TRBD1,-,TRBV28,CASMGAGTGGRKTQYF,TGTGCCAGCATGGGGGCAGGGACAGGAGGGAGGAAGACCCAGTACTTC
TRBJ2-3,TRBD2,few,TRBV7-2,CASSLDGGRARDTQYF,TGTGCCAGCAGCTTAGACGGCGGGAGGGCCCGAGATACGCAGTATTTT
TRBJ1-2,-,few,TRBV2,CARTGTTNLYGYTF,TGTGCCAGAACCGGGACAACGAATCTCTATGGCTACACCTTC
TRBJ2-1,TRBD2,-,TRBV15,CATSRVGVAGGRNEQFF,TGTGCCACCAGCAGAGTAGGGGTAGCGGGGGGGCGCAATGAGCAGTTCTTC
TRBJ1-1,-,few,TRBV18,CASSPQSEGEAFF,TGTGCCAGCTCACCCCAGTCGGAGGGTGAAGCTTTCTTT
TRBJ2-2,TRBD2,few,TRBV11-1,CASSPGRANTGELFF,TGTGCCAGCAGCCCGGGGAGGGCGAACACCGGGGAGCTGTTTTTT
TRBJ2-3,TRBD1,few,TRBV29-1,CSVATGGRDTQYF,TGCAGCGTTGCCACAGGGGGCAGGGATACGCAGTATTTT
TRBJ2-7,-,few,TRBV4-3,CASSQAVLEAGSYEQYF,TGCGCCAGCAGCCAAGCCGTGTTAGAGGCCGGTTCCTACGAGCAGTACTTC
TRBJ2-5,-,few,TRBV11-2,CASSLGGGGETQYF,TGTGCCAGCAGCCTCGGGGGAGGCGGGGAGACCCAGTACTTC
TRBJ2-7,TRBD1,-,TRBV4-2,CASSQGDRGLYEQYF,TGTGCCAGCAGCCAGGGGGACAGGGGACTCTACGAGCAGTACTTC
TRBJ2-7,TRBD1,-,TRBV5-4,CASSGAGQGPEQYF,TGTGCCAGCAGCGGGGCGGGACAGGGACCCGAGCAGTACTTC
TRBJ1-2,-,few,TRBV30,CAWSVSGYGYTF,TGTGCCTGGAGTGTTTCGGGCTATGGCTACACCTTC
TRBJ2-1,TRBD1,-,TRBV4-1,CASSHPTRDRNNEQFF,TGCGCCAGCAGCCACCCCACGAGGGACAGAAACAATGAGCAGTTCTTC
TRBJ1-1,-,-,TRBV19,CASSIQGLGEAFF,TGTGCCAGTAGTATCCAGGGGCTGGGTGAAGCTTTCTTT
TRBJ2-5,TRBD1,few,TRBV29-1,CSGLQGARETQYF,TGCAGCGGACTACAGGGGGCCCGGGAGACCCAGTACTTC
TRBJ2-5,-,few,TRBV30,CAWSVHGNPSETQYF,TGTGCCTGGAGTGTACACGGGAACCCTTCGGAGACCCAGTACTTC
TRBJ2-1,TRBD2,few,TRBV27,CASNRSGRGANEQFF,TGTGCCAGCAATCGTAGCGGGAGAGGTGCTAATGAGCAGTTCTTC
TRBJ2-7,TRBD1,few,TRBV28,CASSLPRTGGNEQYF,TGTGCCAGCAGTCTCCCTCGGACAGGGGGCAACGAGCAGTACTTC
TRBJ2-7,-,-,TRBV30,CAWTHRPSGEQYF,TGTGCCTGGACTCACCGCCCCTCGGGGGAGCAGTACTTC
TRBJ1-2,TRBD1,-,TRBV12-5,CASGPDRDYGYTF,TGTGCTAGTGGACCGGACAGGGACTATGGCTACACCTTC
TRBJ2-7,TRBD2,few,TRBV2,CASRAFSGSLSYEQYF,TGTGCCAGCAGGGCGTTTAGCGGGAGTCTCTCCTACGAGCAGTACTTC
TRBJ2-3,-,-,TRBV5-6,CASSLRAGESDTQYF,TGTGCCAGCAGCTTGCGGGCAGGGGAATCAGATACGCAGTATTTT
TRBJ2-3,-,-,TRBV6-5,CASSYGLSDTQYF,TGTGCCAGCAGTTACGGACTGAGCGATACGCAGTATTTT
TRBJ1-3,-,-,TRBV7-2,CASSLVGGTGNTIYF,TGTGCCAGCAGCTTAGTTGGTGGGACAGGAAACACCATATATTTT
TRBJ2-5,-,-,TRBV7-9,CASSSRGGTEETQYF,TGTGCCAGCAGCTCGCGAGGCGGGACAGAAGAGACCCAGTACTTC
TRBJ1-5,-,-,TRBV7-9,CASSLGAGRWQPQHF,TGTGCCAGCAGCTTAGGGGCAGGGCGGTGGCAGCCCCAGCATTTT
TRBJ1-2,TRBD1,few,TRBV7-9,CASSSIGQGLDYTF,TGTGCCAGCAGCTCTATAGGACAGGGATTGGACTACACCTTC